These 28 T cell receptor beta chains share one sample of origin, sequenced in a study of regulatory T cells in long-lasting Graves disease. Time point defined: persistent/refractory GD, antithyroid drugs over 5 years with positive TRAb. From PBMCs, RNA was extracted and then used to make the TCR library. HTBI primers from iRepertoire and Arm-PCR of CDR3 regions yielded the TCR beta libraries. A single record per CDR3 protein comes from TCRdb applying MiXCR to the multiplex PCR reads. The data contain a few hundred thousand distinct CDR3 sequences, roughly a quarter of them singletons. Sequencing was performed on peripheral blood mononuclear cells (PBMCs), taken when the disease was refractory, from a patient treated with antithyroid drugs. These TCRs come from a female donor with Graves disease.

This clonotype was picked up a small number of times. CDR3 in DNA: TGTGCCAGCAGCCCCCAAGCTTCAGGGGCCGGGGAGCTGTTTTTT. Translating gives CASSPQASGAGELFF. The chain has TRBV3-1 and TRBJ2-2; possible D gene TRBD1, 6 bases. Deletions cut 4 bases from V and 6 bases from J, with 15 bases between. Per the germline V gene, CDR1 is LGHDT and CDR2 is YNNKEL (reference sequence). CDR3 size: 15 residues.

There are a few counts of this clonotype. The chain is built from TRBV12-3 or TRBV12-4 and TRBJ2-3; 7 bases are shared with TRBD1. Germline trimming cut 1 base from V and 6 bases from J; bases unmatched to any gene: 4. The CDR3 loop spans 14 amino acids. CDR3 DNA: TGTGCCAGCAGTTTAGGACAGGGAATGGATACGCAGTATTTT. This translates into CASSLGQGMDTQYF.

The genes are TRBV11-2 and TRBJ1-2; D gene uncertain. V lost 0 bases and J 4 bases, leaving 6 bases between the germline ends. CDR3 length equals 13 residues. Germline V gene lookup returns CDR1 SGHAT and CDR2 FQNNGV. The CDR3 spells CASSLESGYGYTF. The CDR3 DNA reads as TGTGCCAGCAGCTTAGAGTCGGGCTATGGCTACACCTTC.

Turning to this clonotype: At one end the junction does not follow the germline gene, possibly because of a read error. The CDR3 sequence is CASSETADTGELLF. CDR3 nucleotides: TGTGCCAGCAGTGAAACGGCAGACACCGGGGAGCTGCTTTTT. This chain joins TRBV6-1 and TRBJ2-2; tentatively, D is TRBD2 (5 bases). Germline-derived CDR1 and CDR2 are MNHNS and SASEGT. CDR3 length: 14 residues.

This clonotype was counted between two and nine times. A much larger clone is a single base away; this may be a read error. V is TRBV3-1 and J is TRBJ1-1, with D perhaps TRBD1 (5 bases). CDR3 size: 12 residues. V shed 7 bases and J shed 1 base, with 7 bases lying between them. Germline V gives CDR1 LGHDT, CDR2 YNNKEL (reference sequence). The CDR3 is CASNTGNTEAFF. CDR3 nucleotides: TGTGCCAGCAACACAGGGAACACTGAAGCTTTCTTT.

The table lists this clonotype with a few counts. V usage is TRBV2 and J usage is TRBJ2-5; 9 bases line up with TRBD2. The CDR3 contains 14 residues. Germline V CDR1 and CDR2: SNHLY, FYNNEI. After removal of 3 bases from V and 5 bases from J, the junction contained 4 bases not matched to a gene. In DNA, the CDR3 is TGTGCCAGCAGTGACAGGCGGGGGGGGGAGACCCAGTACTTC. Its protein is CASSDRRGGETQYF. Based on the CDR3 plus reference TRBV2 and TRBJ2-5, the full variable domain is EPEVTQTPSHQVTQMGQEVILRCVPISNHLYFYWYRQILGQKVEFLVSFYNNEISEKSEIFDDQFSVERPDGSNFTLKIRSTKLEDSAMYFCASSDRRGGETQYFGPGTRLLVL.

This clonotype was detected only a few times. V is TRBV2 and J is TRBJ2-6, with 7 bases aligning to TRBD1. Germline V gene lookup returns CDR1 SNHLY and CDR2 FYNNEI. V lost 7 bases and J lost 0; bases outside the gene matches: 6. The CDR3 contains 16 residues. DNA for the CDR3: TGTGCCAGCACTCGGGACAGACACTCTGGGGCCAACGTCCTGACTTTC. It translates to CASTRDRHSGANVLTF.

This clonotype has just a few counts. In DNA form, the CDR3 reads TGTGCCAGTAGTGATGGACAGTGGTACGAGCAGTACTTC. Its translation: CASSDGQWYEQYF. This chain connects TRBV19 to TRBJ2-7; TRBD1 might be the D (6 bases). The CDR3 sequence is 13 residues long. Trimming stripped 5 bases from V and 4 bases from J, with 12 bases between. CDR1 and CDR2 (germline): LNHDA, SQIVND (reference sequence).

There are a few counts of this clonotype. CDR3 DNA sequence: TGTGCCAGCTCCATCCCGGGACCACCGGGAGGCTACACCTTC. Translation gives CASSIPGPPGGYTF. The rearrangement uses TRBV18 and TRBJ1-2; tentatively, D is TRBD1 (5 bases). This CDR3 spans 14 amino acids. Germline values: CDR1 KGHSH, CDR2 LQKENI. V lost 6 bases and J lost 8, with 19 bases in between.

The chain has TRBV12-3 or TRBV12-4 and TRBJ2-3; D might be TRBD1 or TRBD2, each matching 5 bases. The ends were cut back, 6 bases at V and 6 bases at J, with 16 bases in the middle. The CDR3 spans 14 residues. The CDR3 region has the DNA TGTGCCAGCAGCCGCCGGGACCCACGGGATACGCAGTATTTT. The encoded protein is CASSRRDPRDTQYF.

This clonotype turned up a few times. The rearrangement uses TRBV6-1 and TRBJ2-2; weak D call: TRBD2 (5 bases). V shed 11 bases and J shed 0 bases, with 19 bases lying between them. From germline, CDR1 is MNHNS and CDR2 SASEGT. This CDR3 region has 16 residues. The CDR3 region has the DNA TGTGCCGTTCTGAGCGGAGCGTCGCCGAACACCGGGGAGCTGTTTTTT. As protein: CAVLSGASPNTGELFF.

This chain's CDR3 is CSASSSYSNQPQHF. DNA for the CDR3: TGCAGTGCTAGTAGTTCCTATAGCAATCAGCCCCAGCATTTT. The V gene is TRBV20-1, the J gene TRBJ1-5; D not certain. The CDR3 runs 14 residues. Germline CDR1 and CDR2: DFQATT and SNEGSKA (reference sequence). V lost 3 bases and J 0 bases, leaving 9 bases between the germline ends.

This clonotype has a count of ten or more. This chain uses TRBV6-1 with TRBJ1-2; D gene uncertain. In germline, CDR1 is MNHNS, CDR2 SASEGT. The CDR3 consists of 12 residues. Trimming removed 7 bases at V and 4 bases at J, with 10 bases between. This chain's CDR3 is CASISPVYGYTF. The CDR3 DNA reads TGTGCCAGCATATCCCCAGTCTATGGCTACACCTTC.

The chain has TRBV20-1 and TRBJ1-5; 7 bases map to TRBD1. The CDR3 covers 14 residues. The V segment lost 4 bases and the J segment 7 bases; nucleotides outside the gene matches: 10. CDR1 and CDR2 (germline): DFQATT, SNEGSKA (reference sequence). CDR3 sequence (DNA): TGCAGTGCTACAGATACAGGGGTTAGGCAGCCCCAGCATTTT. This codes for CSATDTGVRQPQHF.

A few counts support this clonotype. The chain couples TRBV18 to TRBJ1-1; D is unclear. The germline CDR1 and CDR2 sequences are KGHSH and LQKENI. The V and J ends lost 2 bases and 4 bases respectively, with 11 bases between them. CDR3 length equals 14 residues. CDR3 sequence (DNA): TGTGCCAGCTCACCATCGGGGTGGGTCACTGAAGCTTTCTTT. It encodes CASSPSGWVTEAFF.

This clonotype has a handful of counts. This chain connects TRBV20-1 to TRBJ1-1; D is uncertain. Trimming shortened V by 6 bases and J by 4 bases, and 12 bases separated the two germline ends. The germline gives CDR1 DFQATT, CDR2 SNEGSKA (reference sequence). The CDR3 consists of 12 residues. DNA for the CDR3: TGCAGTGCGGAGGATTGGGGCACTGAAGCTTTCTTT. Its protein product is CSAEDWGTEAFF.

The chain joins TRBV10-3 to TRBJ1-5; possible D gene TRBD1, 5 bases. Trimming shortened V by 3 bases and J by 6 bases, and 15 bases separated the two germline ends. The CDR3 has 15 amino acids. In germline, CDR1 is ENHRY, CDR2 SYGVKD. The CDR3 region is CAISDWVGGGQPQHF. The CDR3 coding sequence is TGTGCCATCAGTGATTGGGTTGGGGGAGGTCAGCCCCAGCATTTT.

The gene calls are TRBV6-2 or TRBV6-3 and TRBJ1-3; 8 nucleotides line up with TRBD1. Germline V lookup: CDR1 MNHEY, CDR2 SVGEGT. The CDR3 length is 15 residues. J was trimmed by 8 bases and V by 6 bases; bases with no gene match: 12. CDR3 protein: CASRPSRGRGDTIYF. In DNA form, the CDR3 reads TGTGCCAGCAGACCGAGCAGGGGGCGCGGCGACACCATATATTTT.

Many counts were recorded for this clonotype. The chain employs TRBV7-2 and TRBJ2-5; 12 positions agree with TRBD2. The CDR3 is made up of 14 amino acids. CDR1 is SGHTA, CDR2 FQGNSA, per germline. With 5 bases clipped from V and 4 bases from J, the junction kept 2 bases outside the gene matches. The CDR3 sequence: CASSRGLAGETQYF. The CDR3 bases are TGTGCCAGCAGCCGGGGACTAGCGGGAGAGACCCAGTACTTC.

This clonotype was counted a few times. The V and J genes are TRBV28 and TRBJ1-2; 8 nucleotides line up with TRBD1. The CDR3 is 13 amino acids. V lost 5 bases and J lost 4; bases outside the gene matches: 3. Per the germline V gene, CDR1 is MDHEN and CDR2 is SYDVKM. The CDR3 coding sequence is TGTGCCAGCAGTACGGGACAGGTCTATGGCTACACCTTC. Amino acid sequence: CASSTGQVYGYTF.

This clonotype came up a few times. The rearrangement joins TRBV28 to TRBJ2-5; TRBD2 agrees at 7 bases. The CDR3 is 15 residues long. The germline V gene has CDR1 MDHEN and CDR2 SYDVKM. Trimming removed 6 bases from V and 3 bases from J; junction bases left unmatched: 10. CDR3 in DNA: TGTGCCAGCAGCCGGGGGGTGGGTGTGAAAGAGACCCAGTACTTC. Its protein is CASSRGVGVKETQYF. The whole variable domain, filled in from reference TRBV28 and TRBJ2-5, reads DVKVTQSSRYLVKRTGEKVFLECVQDMDHENMFWYRQDPGLGLRLIYFSYDVKMKEKGDIPEGYSVSREKKERFSLILESASTNQTSMYLCASSRGVGVKETQYFGPGTRLLVL.

This clonotype came up a few times. A much larger clone is a single base away; this may be a read error. This sequence joins TRBV12-3 or TRBV12-4 and TRBJ1-1; tentative D call: TRBD1 (5 bases). This CDR3 is 11 amino acids long. Trimming shortened V by 5 bases and J by 7 bases, and 8 bases separated the two germline ends. CDR3 amino acids: CASSMGGEAFF. The CDR3, as DNA: TGTGCCAGCAGTATGGGGGGTGAAGCTTTCTTT.

This clonotype was found a few times. This chain connects TRBV6-2 or TRBV6-3 to TRBJ2-7; perhaps TRBD1 as D (5 bases). Germline CDR1 reads MNHEY; CDR2 reads SVGEGT. The CDR3 is 17 residues long. Trimming removed 4 bases from V and 3 bases from J, with 22 bases in between. CDR3 DNA: TGTGCCAGCAGTTCTCCCCTACGGACAAACCGACTCTACGAGCAGTACTTC. Its protein product is CASSSPLRTNRLYEQYF.

J is TRBJ1-4 and V is TRBV29-1, with a weak D call TRBD1 (5 bases). The ends were cut back, 7 bases at V and 4 bases at J, with 16 bases in the middle. CDR3 size: 14 residues. Germline V CDR1 and CDR2: SQVTM, ANQGSEA. The chain's CDR3 is CSAQYGAVNEKLFF. The CDR3 DNA is TGCAGCGCACAGTATGGGGCCGTTAATGAAAAACTGTTTTTT.

At least ten counts were recorded for this clonotype. This chain connects TRBV19 to TRBJ2-2; TRBD1 matches 9 bases. In germline, CDR1 is LNHDA, CDR2 SQIVND (reference sequence). Unmatched junction bases numbered 3, after V lost 3 bases and J lost 4 bases. The CDR3 extends over 15 amino acids. The CDR3 DNA is TGTGCCAGTAGTATGGGACAGGGACCCACCGGGGAGCTGTTTTTT. Residues: CASSMGQGPTGELFF. Variable domain in full (rest from reference TRBV19 and TRBJ2-2): DGGITQSPKYLFRKEGQNVTLSCEQNLNHDAMYWYRQDPGQGLRLIYYSQIVNDFQKGDIAEGYSVSREKKESFPLTVTSAQKNPTAFYLCASSMGQGPTGELFFGEGSRLTVL.

V gene TRBV28 combines with J gene TRBJ1-3; D is possibly TRBD1 (5 bases). CDR3 length: 17 residues. V was cut by 5 bases and J by 3 bases, with 20 bases left in between. From germline, CDR1 is MDHEN and CDR2 SYDVKM. CDR3 DNA: TGTGCCAGCAGTCCCCTTGGTGGGGGGGTCTATGGAAACACCATATATTTT. Encoded protein: CASSPLGGGVYGNTIYF. Based on the CDR3 plus reference TRBV28 and TRBJ1-3, the full variable domain is DVKVTQSSRYLVKRTGEKVFLECVQDMDHENMFWYRQDPGLGLRLIYFSYDVKMKEKGDIPEGYSVSREKKERFSLILESASTNQTSMYLCASSPLGGGVYGNTIYFGEGSWLTVV.

The chain carries TRBV10-3 and TRBJ2-1; 7 positions agree with TRBD1. The CDR3 sequence is 16 residues long. Germline V CDR1 and CDR2: ENHRY, SYGVKD. Trimming took 4 bases from V and 5 from J; bases not matched to a gene: 11. CDR3 DNA sequence: TGTGCCATCAGTGTTATCCAGGGGGAAGGAAACAATGAGCAGTTCTTC. Translation gives CAISVIQGEGNNEQFF.

The V and J genes are TRBV5-1 and TRBJ1-6, with D tentatively TRBD1 (5 bases). The CDR3 spans 16 residues. The V end lost 4 bases, the J end lost 5 bases, and 16 bases lay between the germline ends. Germline values: CDR1 SGHRS, CDR2 YFSETQ. The CDR3 sequence: CASSTGLTMDNSPLHF. CDR3 bases: TGCGCCAGCAGCACGGGACTCACGATGGATAATTCACCCCTCCACTTT.